This T cell receptor (beta chain) was observed in a study of regulatory T cells in long-lasting Graves disease. Whole-study context: Disease was considered persistent Graves' disease after over 5 years of antithyroid drugs (with positive TSH receptor antibodies).

As to time point: persistent/refractory GD, antithyroid drugs over 5 years with positive TRAb. TCR sequences were obtained from RNA taken from PBMCs. In regard to this clonotype: Antigen unknown.

Findings and limits, study-wide: Persistent Graves' patients showed less TCR diversity than newly diagnosed ones. Limited samples may have lowered accuracy. Persistent disease favored TRBV28, TRBJ1-2 and TRBJ2-5.

Investigators prepared the TCR beta libraries by applying iRepertoire HTBI primers and Arm-PCR of CDR3 regions. TCRdb re-called the multiplex PCR reads through MiXCR, storing one row per CDR3 protein. The sample carries 700,000 or so distinct CDR3 sequences, 30% recorded once. Germline CDR1 is LGHDT and CDR2 is YNNKEL (reference sequence). This CDR3 is built from 15 residues. V gave up 2 bases and J gave up 5 bases, with 15 bases separating them. The rearrangement links TRBV3-1 to TRBJ1-2; possibly TRBD1 for D (5 bases). This specimen was peripheral blood mononuclear cells (PBMCs), taken when the disease was refractory, from a patient treated with antithyroid drugs. This sequence was found in a female donor with Graves disease. CDR3 in amino acids: CASSQTLRAGYGYTF. The CDR3 bases are TGTGCCAGCAGCCAAACTCTCAGGGCGGGTTATGGCTACACCTTC.